The 15 T cell receptor beta chains below come from one sample, sequenced in a study of T cell repertoires and HLA-DP antigens. Their antigens remain unidentified. Produced via immunoSEQ multiplex PCR; TCRdb's table is partial and in-frame only. In the table there are 85,000 to 90,000 clones, roughly nine tenths of which are singletons. The sequenced material came from CD4+ T cells from PBMCs. The source of these receptors is a man in his fifties or sixties in good health and CMV-seronegative.

CDR3 nucleotides: TGCGCCAGCAGTCAATCGGTGGACAGGGGATCCTACGAGCAGTACTTC. Amino acids: CASSQSVDRGSYEQYF. This rearrangement joins TRBV23-1 to TRBJ2-7; the match to TRBD1 covers 9 bases. TRBV23-1 has ORF status, its function being uncertain. The trim removed 0 bases at V and 1 base at J, leaving 4 bases unmatched. The CDR3 runs 16 residues.

The V and J genes are TRBV4-1 and TRBJ1-1, with TRBD1 matching 7 bases. V dropped 6 bases and J dropped 0; count of bases not matched to a gene: 7. Germline V gene data show CDR1 as MGHRA and CDR2 as YSYEKL. CDR3 length: 15 amino acids. Written as DNA, the CDR3 is TGCGCCAGCAGGCAGGGACAGCTCATGAACACTGAAGCTTTCTTT. This codes for CASRQGQLMNTEAFF.

The CDR3 coding sequence is TGTGCCAGCAGCTTGGGGGGAGGCACAGATACGCAGTATTTT. It translates to CASSLGGGTDTQYF. The genes are TRBV5-5 and TRBJ2-3; D is possibly TRBD2 (5 bases). The CDR3 has 14 amino acids. Germline V gene lookup returns CDR1 SGHKS and CDR2 YYEKEE (reference sequence). The ends were cut back, 0 bases at V and 1 base at J, with 6 bases in the middle.

This clone came up a few times. The chain joins TRBV20-1 to TRBJ2-3; no clear D gene. The CDR3 length is 11 residues. V was pared by 7 bases and J by 5 bases, with 10 bases between. Germline V gene data show CDR1 as DFQATT and CDR2 as SNEGSKA (reference sequence). The DNA of the CDR3 is TGCAGTGAAAGGAGTGGAGATACGCAGTATTTT. Encoded protein: CSERSGDTQYF.

The table lists this clone with a count of one. This chain joins TRBV30 and TRBJ1-2; D remains unclear. V lost 8 bases to trimming and J lost 0 bases, with 13 bases between them. This CDR3 comprises 13 residues. Germline V gives CDR1 GTSNPN, CDR2 SVGIG (reference sequence). The CDR3 region has the DNA TGTGCCAAATCTCCCACACCTAACTATGGCTACACCTTC. Translation gives CAKSPTPNYGYTF.

This clone was counted once. The chain joins TRBV11-2 to TRBJ1-3; 9 bases map to TRBD1. Unmatched junction bases numbered 7, after V lost 3 bases and J lost 4 bases. The germline V gene has CDR1 SGHAT and CDR2 FQNNGV. The CDR3 totals 16 residues. The CDR3 spells CASSFWTGAGGNTIYF. CDR3 nucleotide sequence: TGTGCCAGCAGCTTCTGGACAGGGGCGGGAGGAAACACCATATATTTT.

V gene TRBV4-1 combines with J gene TRBJ2-3; 9 bases agree with TRBD1. J was trimmed by 6 bases and V by 1 base; bases with no gene match: 8. Germline V gives CDR1 MGHRA, CDR2 YSYEKL. The length of the CDR3 is 16 residues. The CDR3 loop is CASSQGTGGVLDTQYF. CDR3 nucleotide sequence: TGCGCCAGCAGCCAAGGAACAGGGGGCGTATTGGATACGCAGTATTTT.

The genes are TRBV7-2 and TRBJ2-5; D possibly corresponds to TRBD1 (5 bases). Between the trimmed V and J ends, which lost 1 base and 4 bases, there was a span of 7 bases. The germline CDR1 and CDR2 sequences are SGHTA and FQGNSA. The CDR3 has 13 residues. DNA of the CDR3: TGTGCCAGCAGCTTAGGGCAGGGAGAGACCCAGTACTTC. The encoded protein is CASSLGQGETQYF.

This clone qualifies as medium-sized (0.01 to 0.1%). The chain has TRBV16 and TRBJ1-2, with D possibly being TRBD1 (5 bases). This CDR3 has 13 residues. Germline CDR1 and CDR2: KGHSY and FQNENV. V was pared by 1 base and J by 8 bases, with 11 bases between. CDR3 DNA: TGTGCCAGCAGCCAATTCGGAGGGGTAGGCTACACCTTC. Amino acid sequence: CASSQFGGVGYTF.

The rearrangement links TRBV5-4 to TRBJ2-5, with D perhaps being TRBD1 or TRBD2 (5 bases each). Deletions cut 0 bases from V and 1 base from J, with 7 bases between. The CDR3 spans 14 residues. Germline CDR1 SGHNT, CDR2 YYREEE (reference sequence). The CDR3 spells CASSLVGGQETQYF. The CDR3 coding sequence is TGTGCCAGCAGCTTGGTTGGGGGCCAAGAGACCCAGTACTTC.

The chain employs TRBV9 and TRBJ1-3, with D tentatively TRBD1 (5 bases). Germline assignment: CDR1 SGDLS and CDR2 YYNGEE. This CDR3 has 15 amino acids. V dropped 0 bases and J dropped 8 bases, with 15 bases sitting between them. The CDR3 sequence is CASSVVGAVIDTIYF. Written as DNA, the CDR3 is TGTGCCAGCAGCGTAGTAGGGGCAGTCATTGACACCATATATTTT.

This chain links TRBV28 with TRBJ1-2; TRBD1 agrees at 10 bases. Germline CDR1 MDHEN, CDR2 SYDVKM. Trimming at V came to 3 bases and at J to 8 bases, leaving 6 bases not matched to a gene. CDR3 length equals 14 residues. The CDR3 spells CASSLRTGGGGYTF. Here the CDR3 DNA reads TGTGCCAGCAGTTTGAGGACAGGGGGAGGAGGCTACACCTTC.

The chain combines TRBV5-4 with TRBJ2-5; 13 bases line up with TRBD2. This CDR3 is built from 16 residues. V shed 1 base, J shed 4 bases, and the junction held 4 bases outside the gene matches. Germline-derived CDR1 and CDR2 are SGHNT and YYREEE (reference sequence). The CDR3 coding sequence is TGTGCCAGCAGCTTGATGACTAGCGGGAGGTCAGAGACCCAGTACTTC. Encoded protein: CASSLMTSGRSETQYF.

This chain links TRBV10-3 with TRBJ2-1; TRBD2 matches at 13 bases. The CDR3 contains 17 residues. The trim removed 0 bases at V and 6 bases at J, leaving 5 bases unmatched. Per germline, CDR1 ENHRY and CDR2 SYGVKD. The CDR3 loop is CAISESGTSGEFNEQFF. The CDR3 nucleotides are TGTGCCATCAGTGAGTCAGGGACTAGCGGGGAGTTCAATGAGCAGTTCTTC.

The chain has TRBV2 and TRBJ1-1; TRBD1 might be the D (5 bases). This CDR3 has 18 residues. V lost 2 bases to trimming and J lost 1 base, with 20 bases between them. Germline loops: CDR1 SNHLY, CDR2 FYNNEI. CDR3 sequence: CASSERTSVRRGNTEAFF. The DNA for the CDR3 is TGTGCCAGCAGTGAAAGGACATCGGTCCGCCGCGGGAACACTGAAGCTTTCTTT.